Below, 5 T cell receptor beta chains from the same sample are listed, as sequenced in a study of post-analysis software for immune sequencing data (dated by TCRdb to between 2014 and 2017). What the authors observed across the whole study: Significantly higher frequencies in patients than in controls were found for roughly 5 TRBV segments, including TRBV5-6, TRBV5-1 and TRBV20-1.

No antigen has been assigned to these receptors. Libraries were built with PCR. TCRdb names Illumina HiSeq 2500 as the instrument used. Unique molecular identifiers were incorporated into TCR beta cDNA libraries to reduce PCR and sequencing biases. Using fastp trimming at Q25 and MiXCR clonotype assembly, TCRdb reanalyzed the public sequencing data and kept in-frame beta chains. All rows with the same CDR3 protein become a single entry with the most common DNA and genes. The sample records about 820,000 distinct CDR3 sequences, about 57% of which are singletons. The leading ten clones occupy over 4% of the sample. The sequencing input was blood. Receptors were obtained from a girl under 18 with multiple sclerosis.

This clonotype was detected a few times. The V and J genes are TRBV12-3 or TRBV12-4 and TRBJ2-7, with D perhaps matching TRBD1 or TRBD2 (5 bases each). This CDR3 is built from 15 residues. V was cut by 3 bases and J by 2 bases, with 14 bases left in between. As DNA, the CDR3 is TGTGCCAGCAGTTTTGGGACCCGGATGGCCTACGAGCAGTACTTC. Translation gives CASSFGTRMAYEQYF.

A few counts support this clonotype. The V call is TRBV27, the J call TRBJ2-1, with D possibly TRBD2 on 6 matching bases. Germline CDR1 MNHEY, CDR2 SMNVEV (reference sequence). This CDR3 region has 14 residues. Trimming left V 10 bases short and J 0 bases short, with 13 bases between. The CDR3 sequence: CATGRESSYNEQFF. The CDR3 DNA is TGTGCCACGGGTCGGGAGAGCTCCTACAATGAGCAGTTCTTC.

The chain links TRBV5-1 to TRBJ2-7, with a possible D match to TRBD2 (6 bases). CDR1 is SGHRS, CDR2 YFSETQ, per germline. V was shortened by 0 bases and J by 0 bases, with 13 bases between the two germline ends. The CDR3 is 16 residues long. In nucleotides, the CDR3 is TGCGCCAGCAGCTTGGTGGGGGGACCCCTCTCCTACGAGCAGTACTTC. This sequence encodes CASSLVGGPLSYEQYF.

This clonotype was counted between two and nine times. This chain joins TRBV29-1 and TRBJ2-5; TRBD2 matches 12 bases. The CDR3 is made up of 17 amino acids. The trim removed 4 bases at V and 3 bases at J, leaving 12 bases unmatched. Germline CDR1 SQVTM, CDR2 ANQGSEA. The CDR3 DNA sequence: TGCAGCGTTGCGCGGCGGCTAGCGGGGGGGCGGAAAGAGACCCAGTACTTC. This codes for CSVARRLAGGRKETQYF.

This chain joins TRBV7-9 and TRBJ2-5; D is unclear. The J call may be mistaken, given a closer DNA end match to TRBJ2-7. CDR1 and CDR2 (germline): SEHNR, FQNEAQ (reference sequence). The CDR3 totals 17 residues. Written as DNA, the CDR3 is TGTGCCAGCAGCTCAGAGATGGGAAGCCCGCTGTTAAACGAGCAGTACTTC. Protein product: CASSSEMGSPLLNEQYF.